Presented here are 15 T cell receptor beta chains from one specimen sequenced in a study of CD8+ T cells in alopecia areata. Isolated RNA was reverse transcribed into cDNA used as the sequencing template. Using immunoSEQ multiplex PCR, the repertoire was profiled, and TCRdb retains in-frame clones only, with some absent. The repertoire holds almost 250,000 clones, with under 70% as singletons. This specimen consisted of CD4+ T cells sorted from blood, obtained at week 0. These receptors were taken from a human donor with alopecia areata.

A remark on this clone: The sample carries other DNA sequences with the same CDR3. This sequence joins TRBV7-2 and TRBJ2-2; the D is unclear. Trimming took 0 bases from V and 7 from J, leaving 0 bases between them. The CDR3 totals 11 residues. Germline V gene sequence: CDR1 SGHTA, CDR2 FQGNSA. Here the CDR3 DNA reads TGTGCCAGCAGCTTAGCCGGGGAGCTGTTTTTT. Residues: CASSLAGELFF.

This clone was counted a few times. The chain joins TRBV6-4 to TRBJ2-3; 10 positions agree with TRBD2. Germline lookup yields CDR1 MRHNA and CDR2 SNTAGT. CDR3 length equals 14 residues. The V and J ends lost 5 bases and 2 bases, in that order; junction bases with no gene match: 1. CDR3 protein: CASSSGGATDTQYF. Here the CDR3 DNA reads TGTGCCAGCAGTAGCGGGGGGGCCACAGATACGCAGTATTTT.

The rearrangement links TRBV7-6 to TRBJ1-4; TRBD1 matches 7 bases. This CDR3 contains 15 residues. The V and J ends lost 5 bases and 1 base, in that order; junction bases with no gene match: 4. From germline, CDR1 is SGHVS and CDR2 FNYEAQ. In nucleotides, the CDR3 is TGTGCCAGCAGCCCCAGGGGGGTAACTAATGAAAAACTGTTTTTT. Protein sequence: CASSPRGVTNEKLFF.

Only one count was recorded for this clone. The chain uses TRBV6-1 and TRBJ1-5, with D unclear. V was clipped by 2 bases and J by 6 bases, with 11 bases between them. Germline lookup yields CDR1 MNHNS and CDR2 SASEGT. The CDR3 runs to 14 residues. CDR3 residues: CASSESGQIQPQHF. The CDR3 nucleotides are TGTGCCAGCAGTGAATCGGGCCAGATTCAGCCCCAGCATTTT.

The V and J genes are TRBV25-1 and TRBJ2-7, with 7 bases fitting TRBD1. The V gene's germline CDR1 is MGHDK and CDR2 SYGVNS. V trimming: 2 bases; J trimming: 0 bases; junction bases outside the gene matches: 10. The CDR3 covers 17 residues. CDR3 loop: CASSESRQGTFSYEQYF. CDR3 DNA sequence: TGTGCCAGCAGTGAAAGTCGACAGGGAACCTTCTCCTACGAGCAGTACTTC.

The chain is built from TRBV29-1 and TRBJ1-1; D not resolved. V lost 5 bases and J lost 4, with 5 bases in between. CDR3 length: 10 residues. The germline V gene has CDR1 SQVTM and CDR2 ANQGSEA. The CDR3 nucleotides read TGCAGCGTTTTTGGCACTGAAGCTTTCTTT. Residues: CSVFGTEAFF.

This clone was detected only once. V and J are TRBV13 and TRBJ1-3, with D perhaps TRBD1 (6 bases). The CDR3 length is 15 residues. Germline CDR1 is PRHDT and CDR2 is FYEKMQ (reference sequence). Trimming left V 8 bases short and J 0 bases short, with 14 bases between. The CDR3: CASATRTASGNTIYF. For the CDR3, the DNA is TGTGCCAGCGCAACCCGGACAGCCTCTGGAAACACCATATATTTT.

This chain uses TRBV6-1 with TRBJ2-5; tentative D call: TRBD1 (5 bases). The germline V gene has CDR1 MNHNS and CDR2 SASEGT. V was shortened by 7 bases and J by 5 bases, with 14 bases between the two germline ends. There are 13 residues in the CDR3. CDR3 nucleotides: TGTGCCAGCATCGACAGTGATAGGGAGACCCAGTACTTC. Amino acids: CASIDSDRETQYF.

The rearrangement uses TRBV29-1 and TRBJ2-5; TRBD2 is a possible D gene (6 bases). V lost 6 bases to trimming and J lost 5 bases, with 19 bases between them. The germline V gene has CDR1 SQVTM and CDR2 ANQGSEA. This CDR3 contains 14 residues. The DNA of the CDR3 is TGCAGCGTCCTCTATTTTGGAGGGCGGGAGACCCAGTACTTC. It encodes CSVLYFGGRETQYF.

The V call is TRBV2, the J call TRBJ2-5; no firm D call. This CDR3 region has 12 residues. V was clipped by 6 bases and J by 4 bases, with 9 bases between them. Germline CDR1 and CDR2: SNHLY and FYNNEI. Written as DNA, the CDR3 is TGTGCCAGCAGCTTAGGGCGAGAGACCCAGTACTTC. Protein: CASSLGRETQYF.

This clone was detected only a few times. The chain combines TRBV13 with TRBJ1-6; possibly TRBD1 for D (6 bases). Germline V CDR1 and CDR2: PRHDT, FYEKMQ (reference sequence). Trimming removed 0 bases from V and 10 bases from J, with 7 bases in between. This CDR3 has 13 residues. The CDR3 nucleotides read TGTGCCAGCAGCTTAGGACAGGGCTCACCCCTCCACTTT. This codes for CASSLGQGSPLHF. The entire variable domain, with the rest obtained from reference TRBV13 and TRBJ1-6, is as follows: AAGVIQSPRHLIKEKRETATLKCYPIPRHDTVYWYQQGPGQDPQFLISFYEKMQSDKGSIPDRFSAQQFSDYHSELNMSSLELGDSALYFCASSLGQGSPLHFGNGTRLTVT.

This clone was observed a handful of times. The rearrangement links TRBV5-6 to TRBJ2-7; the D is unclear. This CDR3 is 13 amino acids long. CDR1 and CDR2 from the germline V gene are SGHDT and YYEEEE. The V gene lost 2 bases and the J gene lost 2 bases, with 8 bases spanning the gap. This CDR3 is CASSFGRTYEQYF. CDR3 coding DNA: TGTGCCAGCAGCTTCGGACGGACCTACGAGCAGTACTTC.

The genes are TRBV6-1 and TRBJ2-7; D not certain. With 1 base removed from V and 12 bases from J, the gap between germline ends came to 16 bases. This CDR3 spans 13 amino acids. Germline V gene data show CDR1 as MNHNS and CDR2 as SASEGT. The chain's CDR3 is CASSEGTETQLYF. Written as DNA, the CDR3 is TGTGCCAGCAGTGAAGGGACCGAAACTCAGTTGTACTTC.

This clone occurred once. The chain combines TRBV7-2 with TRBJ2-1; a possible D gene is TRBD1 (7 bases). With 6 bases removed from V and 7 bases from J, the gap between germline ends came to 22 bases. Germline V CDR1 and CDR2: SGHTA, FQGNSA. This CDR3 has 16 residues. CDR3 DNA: TGTGCCAGCAGATTACAAGGGGGGACAGATGGGAATGAGCAGTTCTTC. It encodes CASRLQGGTDGNEQFF.

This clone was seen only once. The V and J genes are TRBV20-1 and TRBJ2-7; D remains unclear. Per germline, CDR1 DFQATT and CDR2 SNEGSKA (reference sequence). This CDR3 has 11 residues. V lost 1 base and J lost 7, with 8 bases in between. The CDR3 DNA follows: TGCAGTGCTAGAGCGAGCGAGGAGCAGTACTTC. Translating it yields CSARASEEQYF.